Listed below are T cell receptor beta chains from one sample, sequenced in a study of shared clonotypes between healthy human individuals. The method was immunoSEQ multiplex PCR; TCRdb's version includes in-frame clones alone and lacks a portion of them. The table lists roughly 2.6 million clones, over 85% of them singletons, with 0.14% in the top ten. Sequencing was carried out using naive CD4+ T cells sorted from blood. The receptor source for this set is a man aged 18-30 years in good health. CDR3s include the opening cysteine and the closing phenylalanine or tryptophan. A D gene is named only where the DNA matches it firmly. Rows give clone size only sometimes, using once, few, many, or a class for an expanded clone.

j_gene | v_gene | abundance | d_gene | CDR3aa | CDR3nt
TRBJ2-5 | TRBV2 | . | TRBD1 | CASSEETGAQETQYF | TGTGCCAGCAGTGAGGAGACAGGGGCCCAAGAGACCCAGTACTTC
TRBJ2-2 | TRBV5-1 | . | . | CASSLGGPPGTGELFF | TGCGCCAGCAGCTTGGGAGGGCCTCCGGGCACCGGGGAGCTGTTTTTT
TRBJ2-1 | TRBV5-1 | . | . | CASSLMEYYNEQFF | TGCGCCAGCAGCTTGATGGAGTATTACAATGAGCAGTTCTTC
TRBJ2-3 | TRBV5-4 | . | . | CASSLDGGPSTDTQYF | TGTGCCAGCAGCTTGGACGGGGGACCAAGCACGGATACGCAGTATTTT
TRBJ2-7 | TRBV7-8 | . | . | CASSLMRGGLGYEQYF | TGTGCCAGCAGCTTAATGAGGGGGGGCCTAGGCTACGAGCAGTACTTC
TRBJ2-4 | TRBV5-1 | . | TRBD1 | CASSFPDRGDNIQYF | TGCGCCAGCAGCTTCCCGGACAGGGGCGATAACATTCAGTACTTC
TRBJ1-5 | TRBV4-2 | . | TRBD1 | CASSQDPGQGMGQPQHF | TGTGCCAGCAGCCAAGATCCCGGACAGGGGATGGGGCAGCCCCAGCATTTT
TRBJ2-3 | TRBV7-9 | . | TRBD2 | CAIGDYNTDTQYF | TGTGCGATCGGGGACTACAACACAGATACGCAGTATTTT
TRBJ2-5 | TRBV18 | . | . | CASSPPLPRGLETQYF | TGTGCCAGCTCACCACCCCTCCCCCGGGGGCTGGAGACCCAGTACTTC
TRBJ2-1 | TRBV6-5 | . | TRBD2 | CASRTTSGRFRQFF | TGTGCCAGCCGCACGACTAGCGGGAGATTTCGGCAGTTCTTC
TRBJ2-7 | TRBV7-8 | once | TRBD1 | CASSGGTGGYEQYF | TGTGCCAGCAGCGGCGGGACAGGGGGCTACGAGCAGTACTTC
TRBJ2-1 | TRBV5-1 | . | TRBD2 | CASSSTAGENNEQFF | TGCGCCAGCAGCTCCACTGCGGGAGAGAACAATGAGCAGTTCTTC
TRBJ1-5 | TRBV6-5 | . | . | CASRMRVGQPQHF | TGTGCCAGCAGGATGAGGGTTGGGCAGCCCCAGCATTTT
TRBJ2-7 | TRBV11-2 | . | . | CASSLGEVRADSYEQYF | TGTGCCAGCAGCTTAGGCGAGGTCAGGGCGGATTCCTACGAGCAGTACTTC
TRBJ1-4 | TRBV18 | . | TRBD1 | CASSLTQTGANEKLFF | TGTGCCAGCTCACTTACTCAGACAGGGGCAAATGAAAAACTGTTTTTT
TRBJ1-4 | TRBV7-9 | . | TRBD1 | CASSYTGAVTNEKLFF | TGTGCCAGCAGTTACACAGGGGCCGTAACTAATGAAAAACTGTTTTTT
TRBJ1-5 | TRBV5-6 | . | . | CASSLAGMGGNQPQHF | TGTGCCAGCAGCTTGGCAGGGATGGGGGGCAATCAGCCCCAGCATTTT